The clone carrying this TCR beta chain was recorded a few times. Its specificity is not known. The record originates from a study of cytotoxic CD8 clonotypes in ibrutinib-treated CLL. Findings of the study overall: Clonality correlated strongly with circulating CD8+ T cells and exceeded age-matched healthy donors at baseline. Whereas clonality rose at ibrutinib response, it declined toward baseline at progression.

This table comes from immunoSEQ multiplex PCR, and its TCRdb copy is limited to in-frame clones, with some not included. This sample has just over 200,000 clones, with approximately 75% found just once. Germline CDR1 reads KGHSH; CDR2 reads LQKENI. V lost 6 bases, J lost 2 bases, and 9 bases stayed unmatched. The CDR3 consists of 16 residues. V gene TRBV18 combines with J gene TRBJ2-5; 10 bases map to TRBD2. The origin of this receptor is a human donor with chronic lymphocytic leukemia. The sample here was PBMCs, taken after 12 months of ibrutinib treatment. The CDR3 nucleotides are TGTGCCAGCTCTCCCGGACTAGCGGTGGGACAAGAGACCCAGTACTTC. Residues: CASSPGLAVGQETQYF.